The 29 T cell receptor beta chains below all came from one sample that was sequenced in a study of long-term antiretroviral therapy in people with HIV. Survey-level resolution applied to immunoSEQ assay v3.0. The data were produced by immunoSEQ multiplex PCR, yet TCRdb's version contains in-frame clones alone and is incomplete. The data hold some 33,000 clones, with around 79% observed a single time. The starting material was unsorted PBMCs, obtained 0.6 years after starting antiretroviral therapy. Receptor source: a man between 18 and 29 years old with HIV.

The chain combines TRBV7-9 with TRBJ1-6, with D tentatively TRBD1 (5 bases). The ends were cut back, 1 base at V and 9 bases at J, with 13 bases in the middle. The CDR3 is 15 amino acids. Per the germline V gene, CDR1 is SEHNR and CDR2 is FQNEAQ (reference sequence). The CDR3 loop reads CASSLVGGRGSPLHF. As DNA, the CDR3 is TGTGCCAGCAGCTTAGTGGGGGGTCGGGGTTCACCCCTCCACTTT.

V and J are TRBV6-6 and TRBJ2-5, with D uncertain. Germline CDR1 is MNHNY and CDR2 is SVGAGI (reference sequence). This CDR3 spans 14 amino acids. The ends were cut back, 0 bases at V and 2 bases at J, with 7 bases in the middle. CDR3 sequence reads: CASSYSNFQETQYF. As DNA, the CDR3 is TGTGCCAGCAGTTACTCAAACTTTCAAGAGACCCAGTACTTC.

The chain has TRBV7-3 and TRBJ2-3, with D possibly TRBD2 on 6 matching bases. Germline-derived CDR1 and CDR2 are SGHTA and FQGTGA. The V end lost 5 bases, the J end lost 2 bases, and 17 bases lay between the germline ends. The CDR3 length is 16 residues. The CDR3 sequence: CASSPAPLATTDTQYF. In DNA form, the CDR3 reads TGTGCCAGCAGCCCCGCGCCGCTAGCGACCACAGATACGCAGTATTTT.

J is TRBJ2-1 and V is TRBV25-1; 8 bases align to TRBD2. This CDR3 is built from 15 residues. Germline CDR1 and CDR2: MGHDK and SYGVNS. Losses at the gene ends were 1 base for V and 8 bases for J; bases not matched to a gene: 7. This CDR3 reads CASSELEREYDEQFF. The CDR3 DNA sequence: TGTGCCAGCAGTGAATTGGAGCGGGAGTACGATGAGCAGTTCTTC.

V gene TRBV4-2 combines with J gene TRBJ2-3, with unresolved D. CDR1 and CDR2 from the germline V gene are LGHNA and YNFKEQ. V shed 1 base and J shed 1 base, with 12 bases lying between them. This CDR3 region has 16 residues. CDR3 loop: CASSQGRDRRTDTQYF. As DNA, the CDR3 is TGTGCCAGCAGCCAAGGTAGAGATCGACGCACAGATACGCAGTATTTT.

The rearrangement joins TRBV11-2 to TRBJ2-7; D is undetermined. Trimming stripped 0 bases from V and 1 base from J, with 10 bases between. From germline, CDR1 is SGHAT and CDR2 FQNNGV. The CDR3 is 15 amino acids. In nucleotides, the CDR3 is TGTGCCAGCAGCTTAGACGCGAGGCCATCCTACGAGCAGTACTTC. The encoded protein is CASSLDARPSYEQYF.

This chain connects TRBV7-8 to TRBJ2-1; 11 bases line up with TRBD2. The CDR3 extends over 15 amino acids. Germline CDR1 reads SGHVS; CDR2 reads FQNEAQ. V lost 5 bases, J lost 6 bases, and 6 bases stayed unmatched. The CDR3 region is CASSPSGRSTNEQFF. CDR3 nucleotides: TGTGCCAGCAGCCCTAGCGGGAGGTCCACCAATGAGCAGTTCTTC.

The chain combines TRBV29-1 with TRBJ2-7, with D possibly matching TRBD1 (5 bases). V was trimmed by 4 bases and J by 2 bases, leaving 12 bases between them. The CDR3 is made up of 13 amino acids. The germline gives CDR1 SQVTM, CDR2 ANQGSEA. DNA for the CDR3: TGCAGCGTTGGGGGCCAGGGCCCCTACGAGCAGTACTTC. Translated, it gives CSVGGQGPYEQYF.

In DNA, the CDR3 is TGTGCCAGCAGCGGAACAGGGTATGGCTACACCTTC. Translation: CASSGTGYGYTF. This chain joins TRBV13 and TRBJ1-2; D is possibly TRBD1 (6 bases). This CDR3 has 12 amino acids. With 5 bases removed from V and 5 bases from J, the gap between germline ends came to 9 bases. Germline CDR1 reads PRHDT; CDR2 reads FYEKMQ (reference sequence).

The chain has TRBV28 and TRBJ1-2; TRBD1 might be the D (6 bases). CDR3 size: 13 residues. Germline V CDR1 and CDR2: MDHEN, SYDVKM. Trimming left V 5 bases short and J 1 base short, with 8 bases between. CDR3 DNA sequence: TGTGCCAGCAGTACAGGGCTTAACTATGGCTACACCTTC. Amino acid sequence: CASSTGLNYGYTF.

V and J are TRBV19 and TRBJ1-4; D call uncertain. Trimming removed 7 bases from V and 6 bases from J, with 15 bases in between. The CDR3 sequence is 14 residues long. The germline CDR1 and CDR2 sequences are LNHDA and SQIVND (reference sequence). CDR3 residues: CASNAGSVDEKLFF. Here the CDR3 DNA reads TGTGCCAGTAACGCGGGCTCGGTTGATGAAAAACTGTTTTTT.

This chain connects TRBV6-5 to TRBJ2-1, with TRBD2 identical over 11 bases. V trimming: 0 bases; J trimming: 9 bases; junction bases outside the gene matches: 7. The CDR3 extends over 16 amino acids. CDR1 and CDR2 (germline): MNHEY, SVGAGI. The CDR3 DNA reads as TGTGCCAGCAGTTACTCACTAGCGGGAGCTCTGACTGAGCAGTTCTTC. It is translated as CASSYSLAGALTEQFF.

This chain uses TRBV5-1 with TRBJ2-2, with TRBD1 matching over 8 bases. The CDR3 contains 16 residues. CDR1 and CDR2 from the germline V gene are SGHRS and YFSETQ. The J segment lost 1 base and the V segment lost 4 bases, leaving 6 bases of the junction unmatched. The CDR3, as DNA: TGCGCCAGCAGCCCCGCCGGGACAGGGAACACCGGGGAGCTGTTTTTT. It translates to CASSPAGTGNTGELFF.

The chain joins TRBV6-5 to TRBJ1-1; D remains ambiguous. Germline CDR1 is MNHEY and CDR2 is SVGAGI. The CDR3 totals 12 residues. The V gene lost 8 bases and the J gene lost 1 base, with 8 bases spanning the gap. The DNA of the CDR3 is TGTGCCAGCCGCGGACCGAACACTGAAGCTTTCTTT. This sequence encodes CASRGPNTEAFF.

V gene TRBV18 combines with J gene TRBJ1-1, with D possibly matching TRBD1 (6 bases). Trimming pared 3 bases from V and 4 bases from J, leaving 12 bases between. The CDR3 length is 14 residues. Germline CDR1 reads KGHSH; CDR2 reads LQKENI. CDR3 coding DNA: TGTGCCAGCTCACCGAAGGGGGGGGGCACTGAAGCTTTCTTT. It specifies CASSPKGGGTEAFF.

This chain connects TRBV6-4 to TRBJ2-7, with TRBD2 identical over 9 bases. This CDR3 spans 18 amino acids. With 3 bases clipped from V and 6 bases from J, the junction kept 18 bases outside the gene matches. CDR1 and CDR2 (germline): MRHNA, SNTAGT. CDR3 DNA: TGTGCCAGCAGTGATCCCCTAGCGGGGCCCCGGGGCGGGGGCGAGCAGTACTTC. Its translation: CASSDPLAGPRGGGEQYF.

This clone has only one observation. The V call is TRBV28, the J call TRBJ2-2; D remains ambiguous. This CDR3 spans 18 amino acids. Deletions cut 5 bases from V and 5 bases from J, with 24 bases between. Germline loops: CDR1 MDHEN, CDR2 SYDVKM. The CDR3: CASSPQYPDRRRTGELFF. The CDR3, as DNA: TGTGCCAGCAGTCCCCAGTACCCTGACCGCCGTAGGACCGGGGAGCTGTTTTTT.

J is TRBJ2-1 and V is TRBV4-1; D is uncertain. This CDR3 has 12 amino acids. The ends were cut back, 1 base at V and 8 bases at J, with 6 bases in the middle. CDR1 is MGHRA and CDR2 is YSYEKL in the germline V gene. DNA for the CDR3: TGCGCCAGCAGCCAAGCCGTCGATGAGCAGTTCTTC. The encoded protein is CASSQAVDEQFF.

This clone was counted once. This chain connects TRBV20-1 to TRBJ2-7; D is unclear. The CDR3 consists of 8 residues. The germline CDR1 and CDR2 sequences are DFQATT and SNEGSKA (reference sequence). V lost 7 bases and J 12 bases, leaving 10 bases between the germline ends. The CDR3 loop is CSVASGYF. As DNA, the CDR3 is TGCAGTGTGGCATCCGGGTACTTC.

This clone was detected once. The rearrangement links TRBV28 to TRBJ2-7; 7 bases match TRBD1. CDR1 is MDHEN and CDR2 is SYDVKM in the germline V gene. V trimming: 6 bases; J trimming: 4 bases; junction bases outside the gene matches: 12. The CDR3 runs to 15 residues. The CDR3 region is CASRTLPIQGYEQYF. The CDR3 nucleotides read TGTGCCAGCAGGACCCTACCGATACAGGGGTACGAGCAGTACTTC. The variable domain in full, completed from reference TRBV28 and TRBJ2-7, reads DVKVTQSSRYLVKRTGEKVFLECVQDMDHENMFWYRQDPGLGLRLIYFSYDVKMKEKGDIPEGYSVSREKKERFSLILESASTNQTSMYLCASRTLPIQGYEQYFGPGTRLTVT.

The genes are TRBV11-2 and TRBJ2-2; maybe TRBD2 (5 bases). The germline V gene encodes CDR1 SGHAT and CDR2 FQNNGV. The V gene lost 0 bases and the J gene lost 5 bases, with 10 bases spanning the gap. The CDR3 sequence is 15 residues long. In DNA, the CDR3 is TGTGCCAGCAGCTTAGATCCACTAGTAACCGGGGAGCTGTTTTTT. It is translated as CASSLDPLVTGELFF.

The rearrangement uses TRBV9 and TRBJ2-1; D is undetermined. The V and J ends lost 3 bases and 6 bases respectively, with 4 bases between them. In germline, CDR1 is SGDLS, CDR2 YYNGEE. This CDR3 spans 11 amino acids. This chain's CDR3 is CASSGSNEQFF. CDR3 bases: TGTGCCAGCAGCGGTAGCAATGAGCAGTTCTTC.

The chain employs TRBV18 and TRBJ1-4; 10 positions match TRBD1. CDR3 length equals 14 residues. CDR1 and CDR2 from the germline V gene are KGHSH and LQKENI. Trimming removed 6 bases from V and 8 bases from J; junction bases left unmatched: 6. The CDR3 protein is CASSWDRGSEKLFF. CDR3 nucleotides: TGTGCCAGCTCTTGGGACAGGGGATCGGAAAAACTGTTTTTT.

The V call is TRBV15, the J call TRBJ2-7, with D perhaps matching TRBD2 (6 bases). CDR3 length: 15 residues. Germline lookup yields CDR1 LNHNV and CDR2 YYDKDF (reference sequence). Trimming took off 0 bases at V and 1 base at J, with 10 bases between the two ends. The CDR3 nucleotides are TGTGCCACCAGCAGAGACGGGAGTCGTTCCTACGAGCAGTACTTC. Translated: CATSRDGSRSYEQYF.

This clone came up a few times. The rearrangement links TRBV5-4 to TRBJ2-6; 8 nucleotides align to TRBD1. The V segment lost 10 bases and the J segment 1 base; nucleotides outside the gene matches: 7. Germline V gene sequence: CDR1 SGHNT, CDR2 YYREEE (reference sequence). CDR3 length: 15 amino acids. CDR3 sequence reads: CAGGTGPSGANVLTF. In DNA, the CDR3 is TGTGCCGGAGGGACAGGCCCATCTGGGGCCAACGTCCTGACTTTC.

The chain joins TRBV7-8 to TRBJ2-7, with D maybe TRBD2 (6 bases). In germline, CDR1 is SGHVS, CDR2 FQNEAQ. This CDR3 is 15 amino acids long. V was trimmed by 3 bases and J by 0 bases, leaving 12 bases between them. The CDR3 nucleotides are TGTGCCAGCAGCTTGGGAGGAGGGCTCTCCTACGAGCAGTACTTC. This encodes CASSLGGGLSYEQYF.

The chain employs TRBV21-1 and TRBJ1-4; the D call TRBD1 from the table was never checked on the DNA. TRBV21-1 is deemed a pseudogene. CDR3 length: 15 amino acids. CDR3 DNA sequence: TGTGCCAGCTCCCTTTCCGGGACAGGGGGCCAAAAACTGTTTTTT. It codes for CASSLSGTGGQKLFF.

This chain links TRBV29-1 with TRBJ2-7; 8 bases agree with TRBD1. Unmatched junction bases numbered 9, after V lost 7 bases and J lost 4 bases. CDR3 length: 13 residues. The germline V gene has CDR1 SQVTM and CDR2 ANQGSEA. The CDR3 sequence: CSATGTGSYEQYF. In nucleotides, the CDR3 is TGCAGCGCAACCGGGACAGGCTCTTACGAGCAGTACTTC.

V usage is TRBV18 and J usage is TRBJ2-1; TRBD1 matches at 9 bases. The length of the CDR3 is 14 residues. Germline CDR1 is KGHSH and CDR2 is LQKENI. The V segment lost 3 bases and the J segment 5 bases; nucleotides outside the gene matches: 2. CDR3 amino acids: CASSPGQGDNEQFF. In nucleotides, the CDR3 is TGTGCCAGCTCACCGGGACAGGGAGACAATGAGCAGTTCTTC.